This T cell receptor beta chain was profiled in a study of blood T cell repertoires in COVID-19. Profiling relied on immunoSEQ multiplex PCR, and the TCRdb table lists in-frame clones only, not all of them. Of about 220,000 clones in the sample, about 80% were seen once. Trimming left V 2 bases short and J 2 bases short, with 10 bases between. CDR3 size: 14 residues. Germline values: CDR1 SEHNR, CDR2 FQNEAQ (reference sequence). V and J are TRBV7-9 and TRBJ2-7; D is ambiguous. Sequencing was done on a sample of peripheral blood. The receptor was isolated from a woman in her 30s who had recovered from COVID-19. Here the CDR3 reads CASSLTGRAYEQYF. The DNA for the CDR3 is TGTGCCAGCAGCTTAACCGGCCGGGCCTACGAGCAGTACTTC.